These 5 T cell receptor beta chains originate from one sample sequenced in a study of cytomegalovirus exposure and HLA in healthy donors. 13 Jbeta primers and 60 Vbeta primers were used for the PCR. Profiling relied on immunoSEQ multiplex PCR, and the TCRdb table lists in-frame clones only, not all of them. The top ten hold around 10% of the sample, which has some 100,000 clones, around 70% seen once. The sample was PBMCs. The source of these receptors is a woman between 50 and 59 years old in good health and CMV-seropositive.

The CDR3 sequence is CASSPQGRQPQHF. CDR3 in DNA: TGTGCCAGCAGTCCACAGGGTCGGCAGCCCCAGCATTTT. This chain joins TRBV6-5 and TRBJ1-5; D might be TRBD1 (6 bases). Germline V CDR1 and CDR2: MNHEY, SVGAGI. The V gene lost 5 bases and the J gene lost 7 bases, with 12 bases spanning the gap. This CDR3 contains 13 residues.

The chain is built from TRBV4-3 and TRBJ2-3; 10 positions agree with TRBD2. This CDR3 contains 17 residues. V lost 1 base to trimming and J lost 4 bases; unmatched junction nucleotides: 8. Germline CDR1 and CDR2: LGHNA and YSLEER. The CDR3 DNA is TGCGCCAGCAGCCAAGGGCAAAGCGGGGGGGCCGCAGATACGCAGTATTTT. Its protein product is CASSQGQSGGAADTQYF.

In DNA form, the CDR3 reads TGTGCCAGCAGCTTAGAGGGCGGGAGTTTGGTCCGCGAGCAGTACTTC. Residues: CASSLEGGSLVREQYF. The rearrangement uses TRBV7-3 and TRBJ2-7; the match to TRBD2 covers 7 bases. The J segment lost 6 bases and the V segment lost 2 bases, leaving 13 bases of the junction unmatched. From germline, CDR1 is SGHTA and CDR2 FQGTGA. This CDR3 spans 16 amino acids.

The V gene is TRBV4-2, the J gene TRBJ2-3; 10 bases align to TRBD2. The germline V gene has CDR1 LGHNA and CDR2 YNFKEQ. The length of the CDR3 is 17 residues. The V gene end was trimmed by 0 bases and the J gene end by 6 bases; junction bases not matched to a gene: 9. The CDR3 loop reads CASSQDTSGVATDTQYF. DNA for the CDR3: TGTGCCAGCAGCCAAGATACTAGCGGGGTTGCAACGGATACGCAGTATTTT.

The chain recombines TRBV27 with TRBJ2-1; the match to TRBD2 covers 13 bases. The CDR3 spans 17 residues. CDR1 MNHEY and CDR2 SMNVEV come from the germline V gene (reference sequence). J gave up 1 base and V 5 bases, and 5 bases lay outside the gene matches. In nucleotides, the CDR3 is TGTGCCAGCAGTCCACGGACTAGCGGGAGATCCTACAATGAGCAGTTCTTC. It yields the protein CASSPRTSGRSYNEQFF.